A selection of T cell receptor beta chains follows, all from one sample in a study of human T cells and chemical hapten exposure. TCRdb independently ran MiXCR on the RACE reads; one entry per CDR3 protein. The sample yields over 75,000 distinct CDR3 sequences, approximately 8% seen once. Sample: whole blood, taken in connection with sensitization to the hapten diphenylcyclopropenone (DPC). The receptors were gathered from a woman aged 30 to 39 with alopecia areata. Some clones in this sample may be carry-over from other donors' samples. The CDR3 runs from the conserved cysteine through the conserved F or W. D genes are given only for firm matches. Size tells how often a clone was seen (once, few, many) or the class of an expanded clone, and some rows leave it out.

j_call | clone_size | v_call | d_call | cdr3_nt | cdr3_aa
TRBJ1-2 | few | TRBV7-7 | - | TGTGCCAGCAACTTGAGTTTCAACTATGGCTACACCTTC | CASNLSFNYGYTF
TRBJ1-1 | many | TRBV6-2/TRBV6-3 | - | TGTGCCAGCAGCTCCCAGGGTCCTAACACTGAAGCTTTCTTT | CASSSQGPNTEAFF
TRBJ1-3 | - | TRBV7-2 | - | TGTGCCAGCAGGTTTAGGTACAGTAGCTCTGGAAACACCATATATTTT | CASRFRYSSSGNTIYF
TRBJ1-1 | many | TRBV29-1 | - | TGCAGCGTTCGGAGGCATGATATGAACACTGAAGCTTTCTTT | CSVRRHDMNTEAFF
TRBJ2-1 | few | TRBV7-2 | TRBD2 | TGTGCCAGCAGCTTACGGTTCTACGGGGGGGTTATGGGCGATGAGCAGTTCTTC | CASSLRFYGGVMGDEQFF
TRBJ1-2 | many | TRBV20-1 | - | TGCAGTGCTAGGGAGACAGGTAGCTATGGCTACACCTTC | CSARETGSYGYTF
TRBJ2-5 | - | TRBV12-3/TRBV12-4 | TRBD2 | TGTGCCAGCAGTTTCGGGACTAGCGGGGGGGCATACCAAGAGACCCAGTACTTC | CASSFGTSGGAYQETQYF
TRBJ2-4 | few | TRBV5-1 | TRBD2 | TGCGCCAGCAACGGCGGGGGAAACAAAAACATTCAGTACTTC | CASNGGGNKNIQYF
TRBJ1-3 | few | TRBV18 | TRBD1 | TGTGCCAGCTCACCGGGGACAGACTCTGGAAACACCATATATTTT | CASSPGTDSGNTIYF
TRBJ1-5 | few | TRBV30 | - | TGTGCCTGGAGTGCGGTATCGGCGGTTTCGAATCAGCCCCAGCATTTT | CAWSAVSAVSNQPQHF
TRBJ2-3 | many | TRBV20-1 | - | TGCAGTGCCCCTCGAGACTTGGATACGCAGTATTTT | CSAPRDLDTQYF
TRBJ1-5 | many | TRBV6-5 | - | TGTGCCAGCAGTGAGGGAGATCAGCCCCAGCATTTT | CASSEGDQPQHF
TRBJ2-5 | many | TRBV9 | TRBD2 | TGTGCCAGCAGCGTAGGACTAGCGGAGACCCAGTACTTC | CASSVGLAETQYF
TRBJ1-1 | many | TRBV2 | - | TGTGCCAGCAGTGAGCCGCAGGGGACTGAAGCTTTCTTT | CASSEPQGTEAFF
TRBJ1-6 | many | TRBV5-1 | TRBD1 | TGCGCCAGCAGCTGGGGAGGGGGCCCTAGCACCCTCCACTTT | CASSWGGGPSTLHF
TRBJ2-6 | - | TRBV27 | - | TGTGCCAGCAGTTCTCCGAACTCTGGGGCCAACGTCCTGACTTTC | CASSSPNSGANVLTF
TRBJ1-1 | few | TRBV6-5 | - | TGTGCCAGCAGCCCTGGAGGGGTATTGAACACTGAAGCTTTCTTT | CASSPGGVLNTEAFF
TRBJ2-4 | many | TRBV5-1 | - | TGCGCCAGCAGCCTCACACCAACCCTAGCCAAAAACATTCAGTACTTC | CASSLTPTLAKNIQYF
TRBJ1-1 | many | TRBV6-1 | - | TGTGCCAGCAGCTTAATGTTGGGGAACACTGAAGCTTTCTTT | CASSLMLGNTEAFF
TRBJ1-5 | many | TRBV29-1 | TRBD1 | TGCAGCGTTGATAGCGGGACAGAATATAGCAATCAGCCCCAGCATTTT | CSVDSGTEYSNQPQHF
TRBJ2-1 | - | TRBV20-1 | TRBD1 | TGCAGTGCTAGAGATCCCTCCCCCCGGGACAGGGTTATAAATGAGCAGTTCTTC | CSARDPSPRDRVINEQFF
TRBJ2-4 | many | TRBV29-1 | TRBD1 | TGCAGCGCGACAGGGCTATCCAAAAACATTCAGTACTTC | CSATGLSKNIQYF
TRBJ1-1 | many | TRBV7-9 | - | TGTGCCAGCAGCTTAGAGGGGACCCCTGAAGCTTTCTTT | CASSLEGTPEAFF
TRBJ2-4 | - | TRBV2 | - | TGTGCCAGCAGTCGGGGGTTAGACAAAAACATTCAGTACTTC | CASSRGLDKNIQYF
TRBJ2-3 | - | TRBV6-5 | TRBD1 | TGTGCCAGCAGTTACTCGAGACAGGGGTTCGGAGATACGCAGTATTTT | CASSYSRQGFGDTQYF
TRBJ1-1 | many | TRBV7-8 | - | TGTGCCAGCAGCTTGGACAACCCAAACACTGAAGCTTTCTTT | CASSLDNPNTEAFF
TRBJ1-1 | many | TRBV7-8 | TRBD1 | TGTGCCAGCAGCTTGCCCCGACAGGGGGCCGAGAAAACTGAAGCTTTCTTT | CASSLPRQGAEKTEAFF
TRBJ1-2 | few | TRBV10-3 | - | TGTGCCATCAGTGGTACAGGGTTTGGCTACACCTTC | CAISGTGFGYTF
TRBJ1-5 | many | TRBV6-5 | - | TGTGCCAGCAGTTACGGGGGGAATAGGGATCAGCCCCAGCATTTT | CASSYGGNRDQPQHF
TRBJ2-1 | many | TRBV2 | - | TGTGCCAGCAGTGTTGAAAGCCTTAACAATGAGCAGTTCTTC | CASSVESLNNEQFF
TRBJ2-4 | many | TRBV29-1 | - | TGCAGCGTTGTACAGAAAAACATTCAGTACTTC | CSVVQKNIQYF
TRBJ2-6 | many | TRBV6-2/TRBV6-3 | - | TGTGCCAGCGTACGTGACTCTACGTCTGGGGCCAACGTCCTGACTTTC | CASVRDSTSGANVLTF
TRBJ1-1 | - | TRBV20-1 | - | TGCAGTGCTAGAGTTGCCGGCAGGAACACTGAAGCTTTCTTT | CSARVAGRNTEAFF
TRBJ2-5 | few | TRBV5-1 | - | TGCGCCAGCAGCTTACCAGGGTGGGAAGAGACCCAGTACTTC | CASSLPGWEETQYF
TRBJ1-3 | - | TRBV11-2 | TRBD1 | TGTGCCAGCAGCTTTACAGGGGAACGAAACACCATATATTTT | CASSFTGERNTIYF
TRBJ2-1 | - | TRBV12-3/TRBV12-4 | TRBD2 | TGTGCCAGCAGTTTAGGCCTAGCGGGGCTAGAAGAGCAGTTCTTC | CASSLGLAGLEEQFF
TRBJ1-2 | - | TRBV6-1 | - | TGTGCCAGCAGTGACATGCATGGCTACACCTTC | CASSDMHGYTF
TRBJ2-3 | many | TRBV11-3 | TRBD2 | TGTGCCAGCAGCTCGGGACTAGCGGATAGCACAGATACGCAGTATTTT | CASSSGLADSTDTQYF
TRBJ1-1 | many | TRBV30 | - | TGTGCCTGGAGTGTCCAGGTCGAAGCTTTCTTT | CAWSVQVEAFF
TRBJ1-1 | many | TRBV30 | - | TGTGCCTGGATATCTACTGAAGCTTTCTTT | CAWISTEAFF
TRBJ1-1 | many | TRBV7-3 | TRBD1 | TGTGCCAGCAGCTTACAGCCCGGGACAGGGGCCCGCGACACTGAAGCTTTCTTT | CASSLQPGTGARDTEAFF
TRBJ2-3 | many | TRBV12-3/TRBV12-4 | TRBD2 | TGTGCCAGCAGTTCCACTTCAAGCGGGGAGGATACGCAGTATTTT | CASSSTSSGEDTQYF
TRBJ1-1 | - | TRBV2 | TRBD1 | TGTGCCAGCAGTCGGACAGGGGGGTCCACTGAAGCTTTCTTT | CASSRTGGSTEAFF
TRBJ1-3 | many | TRBV6-5 | - | TGTGCCAGCAGTTACTCCCGGAGGGAGACTGGAAACACCATATATTTT | CASSYSRRETGNTIYF
TRBJ1-2 | few | TRBV15 | TRBD1 | TGTGCCACCAGGGACAGGGGTGGTGGCTACACCTTC | CATRDRGGGYTF
TRBJ2-1 | many | TRBV20-1 | TRBD2 | TGCAGTGCCCGAAGGACTAGCGGGCCCTACAATGAGCAGTTCTTC | CSARRTSGPYNEQFF